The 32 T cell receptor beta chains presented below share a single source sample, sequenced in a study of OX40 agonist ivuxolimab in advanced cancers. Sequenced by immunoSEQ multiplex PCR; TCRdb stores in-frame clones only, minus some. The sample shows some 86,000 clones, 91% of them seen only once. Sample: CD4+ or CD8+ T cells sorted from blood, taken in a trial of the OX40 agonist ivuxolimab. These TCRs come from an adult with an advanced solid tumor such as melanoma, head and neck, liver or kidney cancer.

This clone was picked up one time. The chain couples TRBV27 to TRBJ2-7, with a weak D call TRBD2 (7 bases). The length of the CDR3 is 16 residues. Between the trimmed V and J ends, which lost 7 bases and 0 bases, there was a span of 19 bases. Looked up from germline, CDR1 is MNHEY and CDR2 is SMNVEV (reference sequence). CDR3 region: CASTPRGRVLSYEQYF. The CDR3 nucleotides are TGTGCCAGCACTCCAAGGGGGAGGGTCCTCTCCTACGAGCAGTACTTC.

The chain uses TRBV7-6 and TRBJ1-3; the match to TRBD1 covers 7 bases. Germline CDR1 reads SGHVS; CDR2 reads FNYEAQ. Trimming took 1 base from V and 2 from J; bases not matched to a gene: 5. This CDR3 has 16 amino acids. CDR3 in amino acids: CASSLVGRGAGNTIYF. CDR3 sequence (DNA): TGTGCCAGCAGCTTAGTGGGCAGGGGGGCTGGAAACACCATATATTTT.

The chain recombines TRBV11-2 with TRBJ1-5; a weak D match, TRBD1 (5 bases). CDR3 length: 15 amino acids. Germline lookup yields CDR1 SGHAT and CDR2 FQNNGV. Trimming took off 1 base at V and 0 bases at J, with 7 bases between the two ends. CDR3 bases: TGTGCCAGCAGCTTAGGGGGGACTAGCAATCAGCCCCAGCATTTT. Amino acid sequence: CASSLGGTSNQPQHF. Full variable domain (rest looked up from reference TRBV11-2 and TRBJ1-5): EAGVAQSPRYKIIEKRQSVAFWCNPISGHATLYWYQQILGQGPKLLIQFQNNGVVDDSQLPKDRFSAERLKGVDSTLKIQPAKLEDSAVYLCASSLGGTSNQPQHFGDGTRLSIL.

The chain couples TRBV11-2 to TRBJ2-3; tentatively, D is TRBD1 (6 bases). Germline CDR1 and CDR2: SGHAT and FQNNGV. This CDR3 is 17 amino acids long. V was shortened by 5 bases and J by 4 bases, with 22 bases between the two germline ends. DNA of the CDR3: TGTGCCAGCAGCGCCCGTACAGGGCCAGGGAAGCCAGATACGCAGTATTTT. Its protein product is CASSARTGPGKPDTQYF.

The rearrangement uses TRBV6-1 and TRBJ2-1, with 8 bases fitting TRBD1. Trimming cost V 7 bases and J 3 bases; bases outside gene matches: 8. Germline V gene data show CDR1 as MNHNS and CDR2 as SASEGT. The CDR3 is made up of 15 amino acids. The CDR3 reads CASKGQGADYNEQFF. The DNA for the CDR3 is TGTGCCAGCAAAGGTCAGGGGGCCGACTACAATGAGCAGTTCTTC.

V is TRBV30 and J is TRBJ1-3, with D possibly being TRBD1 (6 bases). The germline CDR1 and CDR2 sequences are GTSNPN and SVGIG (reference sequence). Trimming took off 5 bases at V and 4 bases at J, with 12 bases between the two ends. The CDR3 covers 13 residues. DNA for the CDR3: TGTGCCTGGCAGGGGAGGTTAGGAAACACCATATATTTT. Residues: CAWQGRLGNTIYF.

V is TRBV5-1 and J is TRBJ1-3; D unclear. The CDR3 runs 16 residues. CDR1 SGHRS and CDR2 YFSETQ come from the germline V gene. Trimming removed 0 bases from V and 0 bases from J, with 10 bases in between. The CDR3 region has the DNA TGCGCCAGCAGCTTGGCCGTCGCGGGCTCTGGAAACACCATATATTTT. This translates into CASSLAVAGSGNTIYF.

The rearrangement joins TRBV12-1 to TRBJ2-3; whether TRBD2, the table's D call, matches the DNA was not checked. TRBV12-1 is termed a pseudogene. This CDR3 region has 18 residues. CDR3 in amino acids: CASSAHGTSGRYADTQYF. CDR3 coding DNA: TGTGCCAGCAGCGCACATGGGACTAGCGGGAGGTACGCAGATACGCAGTATTTT.

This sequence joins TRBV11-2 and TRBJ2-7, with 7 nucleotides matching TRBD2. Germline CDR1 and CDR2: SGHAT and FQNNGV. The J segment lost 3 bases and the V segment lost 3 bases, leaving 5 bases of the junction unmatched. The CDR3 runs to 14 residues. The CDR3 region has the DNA TGTGCCAGCAGCTTGTCTGCTAGCGGCTACGAGCAGTACTTC. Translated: CASSLSASGYEQYF.

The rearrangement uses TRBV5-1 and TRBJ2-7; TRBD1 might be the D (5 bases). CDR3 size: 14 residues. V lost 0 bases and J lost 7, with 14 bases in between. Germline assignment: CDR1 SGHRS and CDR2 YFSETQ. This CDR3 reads CASSLVGRAREQYF. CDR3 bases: TGCGCCAGCAGCTTGGTGGGCAGGGCGAGGGAGCAGTACTTC.

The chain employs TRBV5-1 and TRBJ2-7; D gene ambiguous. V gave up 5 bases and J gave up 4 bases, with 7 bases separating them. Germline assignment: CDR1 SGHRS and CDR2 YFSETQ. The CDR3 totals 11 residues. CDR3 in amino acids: CASSSQYEQYF. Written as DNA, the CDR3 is TGCGCCAGCAGTTCTCAGTACGAGCAGTACTTC.

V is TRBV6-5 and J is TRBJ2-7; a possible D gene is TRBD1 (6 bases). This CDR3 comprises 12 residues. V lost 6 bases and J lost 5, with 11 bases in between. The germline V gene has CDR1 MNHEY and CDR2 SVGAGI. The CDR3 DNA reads TGTGCCAGCAGCCCCAGGGGCCACGAGCAGTACTTC. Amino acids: CASSPRGHEQYF.

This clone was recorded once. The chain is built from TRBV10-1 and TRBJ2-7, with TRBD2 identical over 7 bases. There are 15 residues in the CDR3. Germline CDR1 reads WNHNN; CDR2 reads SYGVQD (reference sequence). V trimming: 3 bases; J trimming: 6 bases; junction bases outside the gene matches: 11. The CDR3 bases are TGCGCCAGCAGTGAAGGGGTCGGGAGGAGACTCGAGCAGTACTTC. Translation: CASSEGVGRRLEQYF.

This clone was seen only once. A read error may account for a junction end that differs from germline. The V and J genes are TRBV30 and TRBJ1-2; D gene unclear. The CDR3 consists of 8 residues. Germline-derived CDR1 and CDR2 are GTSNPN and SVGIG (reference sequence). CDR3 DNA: TGTGCCTGGAGTTCGGGCCCCTTC. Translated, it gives CAWSSGPF.

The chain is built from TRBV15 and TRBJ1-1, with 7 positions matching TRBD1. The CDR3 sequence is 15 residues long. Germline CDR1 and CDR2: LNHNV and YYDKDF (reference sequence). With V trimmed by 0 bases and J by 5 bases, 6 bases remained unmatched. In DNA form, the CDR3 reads TGTGCCACCAGCAGAGATCGCGTCAGGGGGACTGAAGCTTTCTTT. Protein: CATSRDRVRGTEAFF.

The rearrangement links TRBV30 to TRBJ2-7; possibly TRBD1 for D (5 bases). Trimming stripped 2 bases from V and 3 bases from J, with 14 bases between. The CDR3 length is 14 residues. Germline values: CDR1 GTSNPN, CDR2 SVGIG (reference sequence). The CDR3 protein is CAWSRYDSFYEQYF. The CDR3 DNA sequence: TGTGCCTGGAGTAGATACGACAGTTTCTACGAGCAGTACTTC.

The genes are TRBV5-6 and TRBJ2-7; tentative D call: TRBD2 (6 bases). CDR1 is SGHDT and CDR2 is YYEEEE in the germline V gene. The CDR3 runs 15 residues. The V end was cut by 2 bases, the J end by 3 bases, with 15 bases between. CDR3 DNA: TGTGCCAGCAGCTTCGGGACTCCCTTAGACTACGAGCAGTACTTC. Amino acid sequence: CASSFGTPLDYEQYF.

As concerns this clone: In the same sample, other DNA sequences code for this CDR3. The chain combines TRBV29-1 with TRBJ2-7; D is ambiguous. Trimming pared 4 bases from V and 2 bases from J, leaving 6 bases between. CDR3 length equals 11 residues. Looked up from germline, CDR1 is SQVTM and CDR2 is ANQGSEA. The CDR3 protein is CSVGTAYEQYF. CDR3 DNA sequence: TGCAGCGTTGGGACCGCCTACGAGCAGTACTTC.

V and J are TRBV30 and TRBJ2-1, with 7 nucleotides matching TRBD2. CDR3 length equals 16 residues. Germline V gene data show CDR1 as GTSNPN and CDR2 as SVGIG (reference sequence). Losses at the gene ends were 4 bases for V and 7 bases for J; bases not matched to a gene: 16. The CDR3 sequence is CAWTELGGGPGNEQFF. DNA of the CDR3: TGTGCCTGGACCGAACTGGGGGGAGGGCCTGGGAATGAGCAGTTCTTC.

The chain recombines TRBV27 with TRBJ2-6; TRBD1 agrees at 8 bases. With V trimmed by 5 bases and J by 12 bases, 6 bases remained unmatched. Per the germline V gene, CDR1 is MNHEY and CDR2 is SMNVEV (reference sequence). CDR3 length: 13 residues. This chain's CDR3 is CASSPDRVSVLTF. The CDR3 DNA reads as TGTGCCAGCAGTCCGGACAGGGTAAGCGTCCTGACTTTC.

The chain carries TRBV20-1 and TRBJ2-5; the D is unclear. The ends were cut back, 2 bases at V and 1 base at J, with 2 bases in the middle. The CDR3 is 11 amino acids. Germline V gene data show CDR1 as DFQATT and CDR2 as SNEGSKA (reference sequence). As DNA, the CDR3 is TGCAGTGCTAGAATCCAAGAGACCCAGTACTTC. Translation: CSARIQETQYF.

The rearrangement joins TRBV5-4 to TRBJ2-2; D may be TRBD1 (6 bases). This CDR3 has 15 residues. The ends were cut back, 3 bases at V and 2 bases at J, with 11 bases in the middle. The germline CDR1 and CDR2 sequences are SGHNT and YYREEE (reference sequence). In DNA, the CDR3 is TGTGCCAGCAGCTCACCGACAGGAAACACCGGGGAGCTGTTTTTT. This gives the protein CASSSPTGNTGELFF.

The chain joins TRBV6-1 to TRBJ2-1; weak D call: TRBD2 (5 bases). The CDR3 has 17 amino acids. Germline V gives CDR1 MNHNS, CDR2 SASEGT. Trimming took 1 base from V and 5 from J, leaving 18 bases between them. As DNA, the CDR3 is TGTGCCAGCAGTGAAGGGGTAGGTAGCGCGATGAACAATGAGCAGTTCTTC. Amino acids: CASSEGVGSAMNNEQFF.

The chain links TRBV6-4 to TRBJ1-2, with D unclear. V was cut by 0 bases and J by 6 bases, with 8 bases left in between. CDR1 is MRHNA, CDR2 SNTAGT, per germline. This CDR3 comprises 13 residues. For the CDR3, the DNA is TGTGCCAGCAGTGACTCTGTTGGGGATGGCTACACCTTC. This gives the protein CASSDSVGDGYTF.

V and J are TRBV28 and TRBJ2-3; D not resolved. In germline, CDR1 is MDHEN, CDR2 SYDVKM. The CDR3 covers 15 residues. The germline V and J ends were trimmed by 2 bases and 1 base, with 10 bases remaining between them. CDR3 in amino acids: CASSLIVSGTDTQYF. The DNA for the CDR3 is TGTGCCAGCAGTTTAATCGTTTCCGGCACAGATACGCAGTATTTT.

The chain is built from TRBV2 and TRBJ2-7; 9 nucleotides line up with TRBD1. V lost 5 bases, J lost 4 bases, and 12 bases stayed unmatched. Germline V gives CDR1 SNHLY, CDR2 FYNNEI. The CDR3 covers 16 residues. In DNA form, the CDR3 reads TGTGCCAGCAGTATTACAGGGGGCGGTCTTGGGTACGAGCAGTACTTC. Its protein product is CASSITGGGLGYEQYF.

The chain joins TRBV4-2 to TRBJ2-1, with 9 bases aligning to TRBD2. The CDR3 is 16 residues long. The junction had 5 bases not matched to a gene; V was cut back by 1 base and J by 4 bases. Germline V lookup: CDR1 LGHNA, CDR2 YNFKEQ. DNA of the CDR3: TGTGCCAGCAGCCAAGGCCAGGGACTAGCATACAATGAGCAGTTCTTC. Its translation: CASSQGQGLAYNEQFF.

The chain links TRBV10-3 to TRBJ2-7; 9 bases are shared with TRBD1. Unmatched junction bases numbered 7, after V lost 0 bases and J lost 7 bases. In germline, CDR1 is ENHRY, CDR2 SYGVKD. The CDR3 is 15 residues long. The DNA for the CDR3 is TGTGCCATCAGTGAGTCGAGATTCGGGACAGGGGAGCAGTACTTC. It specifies CAISESRFGTGEQYF.

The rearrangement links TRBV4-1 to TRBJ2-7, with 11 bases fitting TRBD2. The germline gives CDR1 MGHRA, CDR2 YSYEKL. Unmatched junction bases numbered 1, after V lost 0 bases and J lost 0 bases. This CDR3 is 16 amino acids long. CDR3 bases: TGCGCCAGCAGCCAAGAGGGACTAGCGGACTCCTACGAGCAGTACTTC. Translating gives CASSQEGLADSYEQYF.

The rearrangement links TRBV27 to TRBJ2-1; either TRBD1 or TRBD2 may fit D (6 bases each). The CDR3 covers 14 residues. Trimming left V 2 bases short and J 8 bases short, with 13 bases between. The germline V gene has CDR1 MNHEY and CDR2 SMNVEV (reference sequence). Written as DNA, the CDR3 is TGTGCCAGCAGTTTAGGGGGGACACTCTATGAGCAGTTCTTC. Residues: CASSLGGTLYEQFF.

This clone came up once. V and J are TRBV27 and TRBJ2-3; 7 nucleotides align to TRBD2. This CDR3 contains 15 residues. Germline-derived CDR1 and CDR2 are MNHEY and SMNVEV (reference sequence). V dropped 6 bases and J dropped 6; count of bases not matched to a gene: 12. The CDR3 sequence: CASRSIGRGSDTQYF. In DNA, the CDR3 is TGTGCCAGCAGGTCCATCGGTCGCGGGAGTGATACGCAGTATTTT.

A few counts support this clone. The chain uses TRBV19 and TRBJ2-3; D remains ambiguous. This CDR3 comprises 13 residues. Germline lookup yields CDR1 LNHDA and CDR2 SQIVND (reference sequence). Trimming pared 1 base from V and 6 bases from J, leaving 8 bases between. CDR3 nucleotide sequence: TGTGCCAGTAGTATAGTGGAAGGGGATACGCAGTATTTT. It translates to CASSIVEGDTQYF.